This T cell receptor beta chain was sequenced in a study of blood T cell repertoires in COVID-19 (dated by TCRdb to about 2020). Regarding the complete study: Collaborator samples came from the United States, Italy and Spain and covered acute and convalescent phases of COVID-19. The material from the prospective study consisted of cDNA or gDNA derived from T cells, B-cell-depleted T cells, or PBMCs. Subjects who had been exposed to COVID-19, were actively infected with it, or had recovered from it provided the deeply sampled blood TCRbeta repertoires that made up the dataset. The repertoires were released in a freely available public database intended as a resource for research on the immune response to SARS-CoV-2. Where available, HLA class I and class II types were taken from metadata supplied by the sample provider and were not determined by assay-based typing. The samples were drawn from the first 160 participants of the ongoing ImmuneRACE study and from 1,200 or so subjects provided by 6 global collaborators. A de-identified subject ID, COVID-19 status, age in years and sex were almost always included in the sample metadata.

General study outcomes and caveats: How much clinical and demographic metadata was included differed by source and by participant, and the metadata was provided uncurated.

The germline V gene sets CDR1 to MNHEY and CDR2 to SVGAGI. V is pruned by 6 bases and J by 10 bases, leaving 7 bases of the junction without a gene match. The CDR3 covers 14 residues, taking in both the cysteine and the phenylalanine. CDR3 DNA is the only sequence kept; it has 42 bases, read in frame from the first base. One collaborating source in Seattle enrolled patients during active infection and followed them longitudinally through the course of disease. Collaborating institutions collected whole blood in K2EDTA tubes following their own protocols. For TCRbeta analysis, collaborators shipped samples as frozen whole blood, isolated PBMCs, or DNA extracted from either of those sample types. A remark on this clone: Its antigen is currently not known. The record has no base qualities; no much larger clone is one base away.

TCRbeta CDR3 regions were amplified from genomic DNA by means of the immunoSEQ Assay, a bias-controlled multiplex PCR. The study's own analysis went as follows. The number of nucleated cells in each sample was estimated from the amplification of reference gene primers within the assay. To quantify the absolute abundance of each unique TCRbeta CDR3 rearrangement, sequence reads were collapsed and filtered. For each sample, productive Simpson clonality was calculated by taking the square root of Simpson's diversity index across productive rearrangements. TCRdb obtained this table from immuneACCESS and retained in-frame rearrangements with V and J assigned. These tables miss some clones; where compared with another copy, unresolved V genes account for less than half of the shortfall, and the remainder is unexplained. V and J calls and clone size are those listed in that table; D and trimming were worked out from the DNA. The sample data list fewer than 350,000 clones, and over 75% of these were observed just once. The ten largest clones capture 6.8% of the sample.

This receptor was obtained from a woman aged 25 to 39 with COVID-19, enrolled during active disease. Sequencing used peripheral blood. Here the chain combines TRBV6-5 and TRBJ1-6, with TRBD1 identical over 9 junction bases. The nucleotide sequence reads TGTGCCAGCAGACCCGGGACAGGGTTCTCACCCCTCCACTTT. Its product reads: CASRPGTGFSPLHF.